Each of the 22 T cell receptor beta chains below was sequenced from the same sample in a study of shared clonotypes between healthy human individuals. Naive-designated CD8 cells lacked CD45RO, were positively enriched for CCR7, and omitted terminally differentiated effector memory CD45RA+ cells. Libraries were prepared by immunoSEQ multiplex PCR; TCRdb keeps only in-frame clonotypes and omits some of them. This table holds roughly 550,000 clones, less than 97% found once. Sequenced: naive CD8+ T cells sorted from blood. These receptor sequences come from a woman younger than 45 in good health.

This chain links TRBV6-6 with TRBJ1-5, with TRBD1 as a possible D gene (6 bases). V dropped 11 bases and J dropped 2 bases, with 13 bases sitting between them. Germline V gives CDR1 MNHNY, CDR2 SVGAGI (reference sequence). This CDR3 has 13 amino acids. The CDR3 protein is CAGGPSGNQPQHF. CDR3 DNA: TGTGCCGGGGGGCCCTCCGGCAATCAGCCCCAGCATTTT.

The chain carries TRBV7-3 and TRBJ1-1; 7 bases are shared with TRBD1. The ends lost 1 base at V and 1 base at J; junction bases unmatched: 3. From germline, CDR1 is SGHTA and CDR2 FQGTGA. CDR3 length equals 15 residues. The CDR3 nucleotides read TGTGCCAGCAGCTTAATTGCAGGGGGGAACACTGAAGCTTTCTTT. It specifies CASSLIAGGNTEAFF.

The rearrangement links TRBV4-1 to TRBJ1-1; D may be TRBD1 (5 bases). This CDR3 region has 17 residues. Germline loops: CDR1 MGHRA, CDR2 YSYEKL. Trimming shortened V by 2 bases and J by 5 bases, and 21 bases separated the two germline ends. The CDR3 DNA reads TGCGCCAGCAGCCAAAACCCTCCCGAGCTGGGGGGAACTGAAGCTTTCTTT. Encoded protein: CASSQNPPELGGTEAFF.

The V call is TRBV28, the J call TRBJ2-7, with TRBD2 identical over 15 bases. Germline CDR1 and CDR2: MDHEN and SYDVKM. The CDR3 sequence is 15 residues long. The junction had 3 bases not matched to a gene; V was cut back by 6 bases and J by 3 bases. CDR3 loop: CASRPGLAGGYEQYF. CDR3 DNA sequence: TGTGCCAGCAGACCGGGACTAGCGGGGGGCTACGAGCAGTACTTC.

The V and J genes are TRBV28 and TRBJ2-1, with 9 bases identical to TRBD2. Germline V gene lookup returns CDR1 MDHEN and CDR2 SYDVKM. CDR3 size: 15 residues. V dropped 7 bases and J dropped 5; count of bases not matched to a gene: 9. The CDR3 DNA reads as TGTGCCAGCAACCCTCCGGGACTAGCCAACAATGAGCAGTTCTTC. It yields the protein CASNPPGLANNEQFF.

The CDR3 region has the DNA TGCGCCAGCAGCCAAGACAGGGGAGGGACTGGGGTCCTGACTTTC. Protein sequence: CASSQDRGGTGVLTF. The chain joins TRBV4-1 to TRBJ2-6; D perhaps matches TRBD2 (7 bases). The V end lost 0 bases, the J end lost 13 bases, and 16 bases lay between the germline ends. The CDR3 consists of 15 residues. Germline CDR1 and CDR2: MGHRA and YSYEKL.

The chain employs TRBV28 and TRBJ1-1; D is unclear. The CDR3 consists of 17 residues. V gave up 1 base and J gave up 0 bases, with 15 bases separating them. CDR1 is MDHEN and CDR2 is SYDVKM in the germline V gene. This CDR3 is CASSLSGIGVMNTEAFF. CDR3 DNA sequence: TGTGCCAGCAGTTTATCCGGGATTGGTGTAATGAACACTGAAGCTTTCTTT.

This chain joins TRBV30 and TRBJ2-2; D is perhaps TRBD1 (5 bases). Trimming stripped 3 bases from V and 3 bases from J, with 5 bases between. The CDR3 spans 12 residues. Looked up from germline, CDR1 is GTSNPN and CDR2 is SVGIG (reference sequence). The CDR3: CAWRQDTGELFF. CDR3 DNA: TGTGCCTGGAGACAGGACACCGGGGAGCTGTTTTTT.

The rearrangement links TRBV20-1 to TRBJ1-5; no clear D gene. The CDR3 length is 11 residues. Trimming removed 4 bases at V and 4 bases at J, with 5 bases between. Germline loops: CDR1 DFQATT, CDR2 SNEGSKA (reference sequence). CDR3 nucleotides: TGCAGTGCTACGGAGAATCAGCCCCAGCATTTT. Translation: CSATENQPQHF.

The CDR3 region has the DNA TGTGCCAGCAGCTCTATGCCCGGTGGGGGCCAAGAGACCCAGTACTTC. The encoded protein is CASSSMPGGGQETQYF. The gene calls are TRBV11-2 and TRBJ2-5; D assignment may be TRBD1 or TRBD2 (5 bases each). There are 16 residues in the CDR3. CDR1 SGHAT and CDR2 FQNNGV come from the germline V gene. The V and J ends lost 4 bases and 1 base respectively, with 16 bases between them.

V and J are TRBV9 and TRBJ1-1; D gene unclear. Looked up from germline, CDR1 is SGDLS and CDR2 is YYNGEE. The CDR3 runs to 13 residues. V was pared by 0 bases and J by 4 bases, with 7 bases between. CDR3: CASSVGIGTEAFF. The DNA for the CDR3 is TGTGCCAGCAGCGTAGGAATCGGCACTGAAGCTTTCTTT. The full variable domain, with the rest looked up from reference TRBV9 and TRBJ1-1, is DSGVTQTPKHLITATGQRVTLRCSPRSGDLSVYWYQQSLDQGLQFLIQYYNGEERAKGNILERFSAQQFPDLHSELNLSSLELGDSALYFCASSVGIGTEAFFGQGTRLTVV.

The chain couples TRBV11-2 to TRBJ2-5, with unresolved D. Germline V gives CDR1 SGHAT, CDR2 FQNNGV. This CDR3 is 14 amino acids long. Trimming took off 0 bases at V and 1 base at J, with 6 bases between the two ends. CDR3 in amino acids: CASSLESFQETQYF. The CDR3 DNA is TGTGCCAGCAGCTTAGAAAGTTTCCAAGAGACCCAGTACTTC.

The rearrangement joins TRBV30 to TRBJ1-2, with 8 positions matching TRBD1. Losses at the gene ends were 0 bases for V and 4 bases for J; bases not matched to a gene: 4. Germline values: CDR1 GTSNPN, CDR2 SVGIG (reference sequence). The CDR3 runs to 14 residues. This CDR3 reads CAWSVRQGSYGYTF. The CDR3 DNA follows: TGTGCCTGGAGTGTTAGACAGGGGTCCTATGGCTACACCTTC.

The chain uses TRBV28 and TRBJ2-2, with 11 bases lining up with TRBD1. The V gene end was trimmed by 2 bases and the J gene end by 4 bases; junction bases not matched to a gene: 6. This CDR3 is built from 17 residues. Germline V gene data show CDR1 as MDHEN and CDR2 as SYDVKM. CDR3: CASSLRTGGATTGELFF. CDR3 nucleotides: TGTGCCAGCAGTTTAAGGACAGGGGGCGCAACCACCGGGGAGCTGTTTTTT.

The chain recombines TRBV28 with TRBJ2-6; 7 bases fit TRBD1. CDR1 is MDHEN, CDR2 SYDVKM, per germline. The CDR3 is 16 amino acids. V shed 3 bases, J shed 1 base, and the junction held 3 bases outside the gene matches. The CDR3 sequence is CASSLGTESGANVLTF. The CDR3 coding sequence is TGTGCCAGCAGTTTGGGGACAGAGTCTGGGGCCAACGTCCTGACTTTC. Variable domain in full (rest from reference TRBV28 and TRBJ2-6): DVKVTQSSRYLVKRTGEKVFLECVQDMDHENMFWYRQDPGLGLRLIYFSYDVKMKEKGDIPEGYSVSREKKERFSLILESASTNQTSMYLCASSLGTESGANVLTFGAGSRLTVL.

CDR3 DNA sequence: TGTGCCAGCAGCCCCGGGGATCTTTCAGGGGGCGCAACCGGGGAGCTGTTTTTT. Protein: CASSPGDLSGGATGELFF. This sequence joins TRBV11-2 and TRBJ2-2; 8 bases line up with TRBD1. Germline assignment: CDR1 SGHAT and CDR2 FQNNGV. This CDR3 is 18 amino acids long. The V gene end was trimmed by 5 bases and the J gene end by 5 bases; junction bases not matched to a gene: 16.

V and J are TRBV11-2 and TRBJ2-7; possible D gene TRBD2, 6 bases. CDR1 and CDR2 (germline): SGHAT, FQNNGV. V dropped 1 base and J dropped 5 bases, with 15 bases sitting between them. The CDR3 spans 15 residues. The CDR3 here is CASSLVFGGDNEQYF. CDR3 DNA sequence: TGTGCCAGCAGCTTAGTATTTGGCGGGGATAACGAGCAGTACTTC. Full variable domain (rest looked up from reference TRBV11-2 and TRBJ2-7): EAGVAQSPRYKIIEKRQSVAFWCNPISGHATLYWYQQILGQGPKLLIQFQNNGVVDDSQLPKDRFSAERLKGVDSTLKIQPAKLEDSAVYLCASSLVFGGDNEQYFGPGTRLTVT.

The rearrangement uses TRBV28 and TRBJ1-5; maybe TRBD1 (5 bases). Germline loops: CDR1 MDHEN, CDR2 SYDVKM. This CDR3 comprises 17 residues. V was shortened by 4 bases and J by 4 bases, with 20 bases between the two germline ends. DNA of the CDR3: TGTGCCAGCAGTTGGGGAAGAGGGGCGTTTTTAAATCAGCCCCAGCATTTT. Protein: CASSWGRGAFLNQPQHF.

The genes are TRBV6-1 and TRBJ1-5; TRBD1 agrees at 7 bases. The V and J ends lost 6 bases and 6 bases, in that order; junction bases with no gene match: 2. The CDR3 is made up of 12 amino acids. The germline gives CDR1 MNHNS, CDR2 SASEGT. The CDR3 loop is CASSHRGQPQHF. The CDR3 DNA follows: TGTGCCAGCAGCCACAGGGGTCAGCCCCAGCATTTT.

Notes on this clone: Different DNA sequences within this sample yield the same CDR3. This chain connects TRBV5-4 to TRBJ2-1; D gene ambiguous. The CDR3 is made up of 11 amino acids. CDR1 SGHNT and CDR2 YYREEE come from the germline V gene (reference sequence). Trimming stripped 2 bases from V and 7 bases from J, with 4 bases between. In nucleotides, the CDR3 is TGTGCCAGCAGCTTCGGGAATGAGCAGTTCTTC. Translating gives CASSFGNEQFF. Complete variable domain (other parts from reference TRBV5-4 and TRBJ2-1): ETGVTQSPTHLIKTRGQQVTLRCSSQSGHNTVSWYQQALGQGPQFIFQYYREEENGRGNFPPRFSGLQFPNYSSELNVNALELDDSALYLCASSFGNEQFFGPGTRLTVL.

The chain is built from TRBV7-9 and TRBJ1-2; 8 nucleotides align to TRBD1. V dropped 5 bases and J dropped 6; count of bases not matched to a gene: 5. The CDR3 sequence is 13 residues long. Germline V gene lookup returns CDR1 SEHNR and CDR2 FQNEAQ (reference sequence). For the CDR3, the DNA is TGTGCCAGCAGCCAAGGACAGGGCAATGGCTACACCTTC. This sequence encodes CASSQGQGNGYTF.

J is TRBJ2-5 and V is TRBV28, with 9 bases lining up with TRBD2. The DNA end lines up better with TRBJ2-7; the J call may be wrong. The CDR3 runs to 13 residues. Germline assignment: CDR1 MDHEN and CDR2 SYDVKM. The CDR3 coding sequence is TGTGCCAGCAGCATAGCGGGAGTCCACGAGCAGTACTTC. This sequence encodes CASSIAGVHEQYF.